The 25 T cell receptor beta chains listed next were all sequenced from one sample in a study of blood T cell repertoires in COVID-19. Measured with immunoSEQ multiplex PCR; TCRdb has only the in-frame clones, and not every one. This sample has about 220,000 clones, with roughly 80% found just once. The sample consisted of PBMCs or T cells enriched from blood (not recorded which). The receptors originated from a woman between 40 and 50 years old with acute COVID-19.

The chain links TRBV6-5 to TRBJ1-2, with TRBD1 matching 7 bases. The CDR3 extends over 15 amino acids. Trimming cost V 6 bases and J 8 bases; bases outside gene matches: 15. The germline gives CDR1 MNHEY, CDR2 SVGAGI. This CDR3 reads CASSLDREGYGGYTF. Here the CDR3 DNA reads TGTGCCAGCAGCCTCGACAGGGAAGGGTACGGGGGCTACACCTTC.

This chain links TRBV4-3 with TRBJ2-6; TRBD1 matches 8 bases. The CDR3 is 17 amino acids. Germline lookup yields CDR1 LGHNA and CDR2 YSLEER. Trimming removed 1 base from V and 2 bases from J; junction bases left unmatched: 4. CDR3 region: CASSQVSGGAGANVLTF. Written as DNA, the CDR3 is TGCGCCAGCAGCCAAGTATCAGGGGGCGCTGGGGCCAACGTCCTGACTTTC.

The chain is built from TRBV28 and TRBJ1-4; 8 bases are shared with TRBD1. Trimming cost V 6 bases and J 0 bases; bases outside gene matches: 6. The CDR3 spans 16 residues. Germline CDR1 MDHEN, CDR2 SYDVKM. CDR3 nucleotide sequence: TGTGCCAGCAGGCTTCCGGGACAGGCAACTAATGAAAAACTGTTTTTT. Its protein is CASRLPGQATNEKLFF.

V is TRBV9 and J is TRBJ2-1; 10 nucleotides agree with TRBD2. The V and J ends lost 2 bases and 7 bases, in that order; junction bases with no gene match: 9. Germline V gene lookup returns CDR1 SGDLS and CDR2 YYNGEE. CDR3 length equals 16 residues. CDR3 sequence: CASSVTAGGPGNEQFF. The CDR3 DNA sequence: TGTGCCAGCAGCGTGACAGCGGGAGGGCCAGGGAATGAGCAGTTCTTC.

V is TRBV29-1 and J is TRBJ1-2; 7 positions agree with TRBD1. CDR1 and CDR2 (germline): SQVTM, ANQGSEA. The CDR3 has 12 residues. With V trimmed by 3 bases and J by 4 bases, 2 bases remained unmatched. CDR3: CSVEDRSYGYTF. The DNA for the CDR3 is TGCAGCGTTGAGGACAGGTCCTATGGCTACACCTTC.

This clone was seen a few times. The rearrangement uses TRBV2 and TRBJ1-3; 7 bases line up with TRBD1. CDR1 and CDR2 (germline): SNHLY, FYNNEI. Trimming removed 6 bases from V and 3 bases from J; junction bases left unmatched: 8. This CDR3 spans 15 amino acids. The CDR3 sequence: CASSFTTGRGNTIYF. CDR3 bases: TGTGCCAGCAGCTTCACGACAGGGCGTGGAAACACCATATATTTT.

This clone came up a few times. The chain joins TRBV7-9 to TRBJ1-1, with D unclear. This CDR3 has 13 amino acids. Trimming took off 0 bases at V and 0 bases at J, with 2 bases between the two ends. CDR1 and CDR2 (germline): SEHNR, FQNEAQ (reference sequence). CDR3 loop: CASSLALNTEAFF. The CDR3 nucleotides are TGTGCCAGCAGCTTAGCCTTGAACACTGAAGCTTTCTTT.

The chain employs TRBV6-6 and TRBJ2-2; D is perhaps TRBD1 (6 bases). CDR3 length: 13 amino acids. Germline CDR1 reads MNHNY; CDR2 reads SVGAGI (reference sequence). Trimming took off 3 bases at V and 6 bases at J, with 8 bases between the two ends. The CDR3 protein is CASSYQGPGELFF. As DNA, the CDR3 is TGTGCCAGCAGTTATCAGGGGCCCGGGGAGCTGTTTTTT.

CDR3: CASSPGTATNEKLFF. CDR3 in DNA: TGTGCCAGTAGTCCCGGGACAGCAACTAATGAAAAACTGTTTTTT. The V and J genes are TRBV19 and TRBJ1-4, with 7 positions matching TRBD1. V lost 5 bases, J lost 0 bases, and 3 bases stayed unmatched. Germline values: CDR1 LNHDA, CDR2 SQIVND (reference sequence). The CDR3 extends over 15 amino acids.

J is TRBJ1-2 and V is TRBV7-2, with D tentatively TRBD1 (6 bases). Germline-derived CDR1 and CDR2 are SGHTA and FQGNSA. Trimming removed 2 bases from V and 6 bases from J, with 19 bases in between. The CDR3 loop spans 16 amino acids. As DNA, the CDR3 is TGTGCCAGCAGCTTACAGCGGGGGCGGGGATCCCATGGCTACACCTTC. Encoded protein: CASSLQRGRGSHGYTF.

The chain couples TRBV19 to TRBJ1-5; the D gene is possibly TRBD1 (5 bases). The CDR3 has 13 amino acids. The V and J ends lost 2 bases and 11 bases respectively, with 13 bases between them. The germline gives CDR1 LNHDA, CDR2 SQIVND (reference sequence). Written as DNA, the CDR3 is TGTGCCAGTAGTATAACAGGCCGGTCGGCCCAGCATTTT. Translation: CASSITGRSAQHF. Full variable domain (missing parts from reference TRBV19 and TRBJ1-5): DGGITQSPKYLFRKEGQNVTLSCEQNLNHDAMYWYRQDPGQGLRLIYYSQIVNDFQKGDIAEGYSVSREKKESFPLTVTSAQKNPTAFYLCASSITGRSAQHFGDGTRLSIL.

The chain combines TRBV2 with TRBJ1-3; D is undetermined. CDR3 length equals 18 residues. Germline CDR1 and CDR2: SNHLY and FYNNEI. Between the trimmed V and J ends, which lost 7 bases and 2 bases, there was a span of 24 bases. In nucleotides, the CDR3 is TGTGCCAGCATTCCGGACCGGGTGGGGAGGGCGACTGGAAACACCATATATTTT. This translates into CASIPDRVGRATGNTIYF.

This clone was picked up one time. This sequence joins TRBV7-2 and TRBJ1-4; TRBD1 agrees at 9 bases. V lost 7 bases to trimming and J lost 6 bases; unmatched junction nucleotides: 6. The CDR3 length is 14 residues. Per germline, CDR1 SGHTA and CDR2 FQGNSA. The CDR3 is CASNPGQGYEKLFF. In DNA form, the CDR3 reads TGTGCCAGCAACCCGGGACAGGGTTATGAAAAACTGTTTTTT. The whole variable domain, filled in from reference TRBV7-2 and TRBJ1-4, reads GAGVSQSPSNKVTEKGKDVELRCDPISGHTALYWYRQSLGQGLEFLIYFQGNSAPDKSGLPSDRFSAERTGGSVSTLTIQRTQQEDSAVYLCASNPGQGYEKLFFGSGTQLSVL.

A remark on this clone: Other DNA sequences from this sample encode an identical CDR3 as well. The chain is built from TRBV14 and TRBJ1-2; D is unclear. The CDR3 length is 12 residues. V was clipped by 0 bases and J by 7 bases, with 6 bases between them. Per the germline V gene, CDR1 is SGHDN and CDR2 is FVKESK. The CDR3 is CASSQDPGGYTF. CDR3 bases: TGTGCCAGCAGCCAAGATCCCGGTGGCTACACCTTC. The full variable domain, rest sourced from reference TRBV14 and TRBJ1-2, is EAGVTQFPSHSVIEKGQTVTLRCDPISGHDNLYWYRRVMGKEIKFLLHFVKESKQDESGMPNNRFLAERTGGTYSTLKVQPAELEDSGVYFCASSQDPGGYTFGSGTRLTVV.

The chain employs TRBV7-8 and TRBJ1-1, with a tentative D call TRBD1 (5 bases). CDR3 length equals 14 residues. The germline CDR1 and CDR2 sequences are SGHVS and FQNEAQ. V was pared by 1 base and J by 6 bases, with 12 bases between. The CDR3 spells CASSLGQFLPEAFF. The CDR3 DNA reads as TGTGCCAGCAGCTTAGGACAGTTTCTACCTGAAGCTTTCTTT.

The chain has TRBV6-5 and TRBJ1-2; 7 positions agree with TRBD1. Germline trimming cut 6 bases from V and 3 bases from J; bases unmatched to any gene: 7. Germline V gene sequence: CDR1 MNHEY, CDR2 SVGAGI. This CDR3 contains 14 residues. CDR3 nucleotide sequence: TGTGCCAGCAGCACCCCCGGGACAGACTATGGCTACACCTTC. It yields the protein CASSTPGTDYGYTF.

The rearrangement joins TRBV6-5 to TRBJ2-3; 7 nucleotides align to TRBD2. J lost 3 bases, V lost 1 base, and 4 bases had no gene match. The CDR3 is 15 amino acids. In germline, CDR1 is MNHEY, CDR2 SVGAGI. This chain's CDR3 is CASSYLASGTDTQYF. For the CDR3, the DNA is TGTGCCAGCAGTTACTTGGCTAGCGGAACAGATACGCAGTATTTT.

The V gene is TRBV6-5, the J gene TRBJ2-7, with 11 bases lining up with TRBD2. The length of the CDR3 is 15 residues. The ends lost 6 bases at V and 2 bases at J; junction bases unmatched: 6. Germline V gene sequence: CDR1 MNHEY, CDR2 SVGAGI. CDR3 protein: CASRGLAGRTYEQYF. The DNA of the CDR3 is TGTGCCAGCAGAGGACTAGCGGGCAGGACCTACGAGCAGTACTTC.

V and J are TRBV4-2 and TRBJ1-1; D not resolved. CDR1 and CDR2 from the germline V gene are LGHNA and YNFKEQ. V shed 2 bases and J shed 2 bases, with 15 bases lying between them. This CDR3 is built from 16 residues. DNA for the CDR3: TGTGCCAGCAGCCAATACGCAGAGGTAGCAAACACTGAAGCTTTCTTT. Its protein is CASSQYAEVANTEAFF.

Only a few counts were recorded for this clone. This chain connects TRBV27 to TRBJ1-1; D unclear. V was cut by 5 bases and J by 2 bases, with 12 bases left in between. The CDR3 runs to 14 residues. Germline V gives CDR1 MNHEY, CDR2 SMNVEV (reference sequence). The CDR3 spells CASSPISSNTEAFF. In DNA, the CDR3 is TGTGCCAGCAGTCCCATTAGTAGTAACACTGAAGCTTTCTTT.

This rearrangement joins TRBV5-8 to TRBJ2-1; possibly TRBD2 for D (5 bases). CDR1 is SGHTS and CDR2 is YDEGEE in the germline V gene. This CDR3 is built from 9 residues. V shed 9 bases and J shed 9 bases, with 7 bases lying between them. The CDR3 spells CANRGEQFF. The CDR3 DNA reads TGTGCCAACCGGGGTGAGCAGTTCTTC.

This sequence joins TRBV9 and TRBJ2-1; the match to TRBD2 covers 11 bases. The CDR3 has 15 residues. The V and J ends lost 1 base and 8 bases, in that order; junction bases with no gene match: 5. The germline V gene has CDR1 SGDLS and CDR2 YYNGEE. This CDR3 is CASSVLAGGPHEQFF. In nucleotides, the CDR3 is TGTGCCAGCAGCGTATTAGCGGGAGGGCCCCATGAGCAGTTCTTC.

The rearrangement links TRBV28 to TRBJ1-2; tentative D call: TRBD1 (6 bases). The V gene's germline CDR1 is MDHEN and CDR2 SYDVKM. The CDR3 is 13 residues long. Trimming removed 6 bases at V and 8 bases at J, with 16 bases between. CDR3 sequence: CASRYTGSGGYTF. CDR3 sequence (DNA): TGTGCCAGCAGGTACACAGGGAGTGGGGGCTACACCTTC.

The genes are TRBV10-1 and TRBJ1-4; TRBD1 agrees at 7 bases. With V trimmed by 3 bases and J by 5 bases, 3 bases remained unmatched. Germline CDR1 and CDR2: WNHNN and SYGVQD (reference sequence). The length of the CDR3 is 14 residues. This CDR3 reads CASSDGTANEKLFF. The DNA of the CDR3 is TGCGCCAGCAGTGACGGGACAGCAAATGAAAAACTGTTTTTT.

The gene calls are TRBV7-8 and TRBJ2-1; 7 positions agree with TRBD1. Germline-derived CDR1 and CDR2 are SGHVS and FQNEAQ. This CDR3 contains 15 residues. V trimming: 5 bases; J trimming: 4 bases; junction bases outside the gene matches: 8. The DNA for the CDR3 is TGTGCCAGCAGCGTCACAGGGGCTCAATACAATGAGCAGTTCTTC. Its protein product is CASSVTGAQYNEQFF.